The sequence of this T cell receptor beta chain was determined in a study of blood T cell repertoires in COVID-19. There are 15 residues in the CDR3. Per the germline V gene, CDR1 is LNHDA and CDR2 is SQIVND (reference sequence). Trimming pared 7 bases from V and 6 bases from J, leaving 18 bases between. The repertoire was sequenced with immunoSEQ multiplex PCR; TCRdb's copy has only in-frame clones and lacks some. This sample carries 85,000 to 110,000 clones, about 90% of them seen once, and the ten largest clones take 6.2%. V usage is TRBV19 and J usage is TRBJ2-2; D gene unclear. The TCR sequence derives from a human donor in a cohort sampled during active COVID-19. The source material was peripheral blood. CDR3 bases: TGTGCCAGTAAAAAAGAGGCGGCCCGCCCCGGGGAGCTGTTTTTT. Protein sequence: CASKKEAARPGELFF. Drawing the rest from reference TRBV19 and TRBJ2-2, the complete variable domain is DGGITQSPKYLFRKEGQNVTLSCEQNLNHDAMYWYRQDPGQGLRLIYYSQIVNDFQKGDIAEGYSVSREKKESFPLTVTSAQKNPTAFYLCASKKEAARPGELFFGEGSRLTVL.